The 8 T cell receptor beta chains presented below share a single source sample, sequenced in a study of blood T cell repertoires in COVID-19. TCRdb keeps only in-frame clones here, not all; method: immunoSEQ multiplex PCR. This table has some 89,000 clones, 70% to 85% appearing once. The material sequenced was peripheral blood. Receptors were obtained from a man aged 70-80 years with acute or convalescent COVID-19.

This clone was seen more than once but under ten times. The chain carries TRBV28 and TRBJ2-1, with TRBD2 matching 7 bases. With V trimmed by 5 bases and J by 8 bases, 12 bases remained unmatched. CDR1 and CDR2 (germline): MDHEN, SYDVKM. This CDR3 contains 15 residues. The CDR3 loop reads CASSLRDAGVDEQFF. The CDR3 DNA sequence: TGTGCCAGCAGTCTCCGGGACGCGGGGGTGGATGAGCAGTTCTTC.

This sequence joins TRBV3-1 (or the pseudogene TRBV3-2) and TRBJ1-2; D might be TRBD1 (5 bases). V was cut by 1 base and J by 5 bases, with 11 bases left in between. The V gene's germline CDR1 is LGHDT and CDR2 YNNKEL (reference sequence). The CDR3 is made up of 14 amino acids. CDR3 coding DNA: TGTGCCAGCAGCCAAGCCCAGGCAGGGTATGGCTACACCTTC. This gives the protein CASSQAQAGYGYTF.

The chain joins TRBV10-1 to TRBJ2-2, with D maybe TRBD1 (6 bases). This CDR3 is 17 amino acids long. Trimming removed 0 bases from V and 7 bases from J, with 18 bases in between. Looked up from germline, CDR1 is WNHNN and CDR2 is SYGVQD (reference sequence). This chain's CDR3 is CASSESKLAGVNGELFF. As DNA, the CDR3 is TGCGCCAGCAGTGAGTCGAAACTGGCAGGGGTGAACGGGGAGCTGTTTTTT.

This rearrangement joins TRBV6-5 to TRBJ1-1; the match to TRBD1 covers 7 bases. Germline lookup yields CDR1 MNHEY and CDR2 SVGAGI. The CDR3 totals 14 residues. Unmatched junction bases numbered 6, after V lost 7 bases and J lost 1 base. The CDR3 region is CASTDGTANTEAFF. Here the CDR3 DNA reads TGTGCCAGCACCGACGGGACAGCGAACACTGAAGCTTTCTTT.

V usage is TRBV5-6 and J usage is TRBJ1-2; D remains ambiguous. V lost 0 bases to trimming and J lost 7 bases, with 13 bases between them. CDR1 SGHDT and CDR2 YYEEEE come from the germline V gene. The CDR3 runs to 14 residues. This chain's CDR3 is CASSLGSAGSGYTF. In nucleotides, the CDR3 is TGTGCCAGCAGCTTGGGGAGTGCCGGGAGTGGCTACACCTTC.

Note on this clone: This CDR3 is also generated by other DNA sequences in the sample. The gene calls are TRBV2 and TRBJ2-3; D is unclear. The CDR3 length is 14 residues. Germline V gene lookup returns CDR1 SNHLY and CDR2 FYNNEI. Trimming left V 3 bases short and J 3 bases short, with 10 bases between. For the CDR3, the DNA is TGTGCCAGCAGTGACCCGGGTTCGACAGATACGCAGTATTTT. This encodes CASSDPGSTDTQYF.

The rearrangement uses TRBV6-5 and TRBJ1-2, with D maybe TRBD1 (5 bases). The CDR3 is made up of 15 amino acids. V lost 7 bases, J lost 0 bases, and 15 bases lay in between. From germline, CDR1 is MNHEY and CDR2 SVGAGI. CDR3 in amino acids: CASTAGTRSNYGYTF. CDR3 coding DNA: TGTGCCAGCACAGCAGGGACTAGGTCTAACTATGGCTACACCTTC.

The chain uses TRBV7-2 and TRBJ2-7; 7 nucleotides line up with TRBD2. V shed 4 bases, J shed 6 bases, and the junction held 12 bases outside the gene matches. The CDR3 length is 15 residues. Looked up from germline, CDR1 is SGHTA and CDR2 is FQGNSA. The CDR3 loop is CASSSWAGVGSEQYV. As DNA, the CDR3 is TGTGCCAGCAGCTCTTGGGCGGGGGTTGGGTCCGAGCAGTACGTC.